The present entry profiles one TCR beta chain with its context. These data belong to a study of blood T cell repertoires in COVID-19. How the authors handled the data: Amplified reference gene primers provided the basis for estimating nucleated cell counts. Clones were read by immunoSEQ multiplex PCR, and TCRdb kept only the in-frame ones, dropping some. D and trimming were read from the DNA, whereas the V and J calls and clone size are those reported in that table. The sample lists 200,000 or so clones, 80% to 85% occurring once. This sequence originates from a woman aged 55-70 years with acute or convalescent COVID-19. Sequences were obtained from peripheral blood.

CDR3 nucleotides: TGTGCCAGCACTCTGGGCCAAAGGCCCCCCACAGATACGCAGTATTTT. It specifies CASTLGQRPPTDTQYF. The rearrangement links TRBV28 to TRBJ2-3; D unclear. This CDR3 comprises 16 residues. The V gene's germline CDR1 is MDHEN and CDR2 SYDVKM. V gave up 7 bases and J gave up 2 bases, with 19 bases separating them. Filled out from reference TRBV28 and TRBJ2-3, the complete variable domain reads DVKVTQSSRYLVKRTGEKVFLECVQDMDHENMFWYRQDPGLGLRLIYFSYDVKMKEKGDIPEGYSVSREKKERFSLILESASTNQTSMYLCASTLGQRPPTDTQYFGPGTRLTVL.